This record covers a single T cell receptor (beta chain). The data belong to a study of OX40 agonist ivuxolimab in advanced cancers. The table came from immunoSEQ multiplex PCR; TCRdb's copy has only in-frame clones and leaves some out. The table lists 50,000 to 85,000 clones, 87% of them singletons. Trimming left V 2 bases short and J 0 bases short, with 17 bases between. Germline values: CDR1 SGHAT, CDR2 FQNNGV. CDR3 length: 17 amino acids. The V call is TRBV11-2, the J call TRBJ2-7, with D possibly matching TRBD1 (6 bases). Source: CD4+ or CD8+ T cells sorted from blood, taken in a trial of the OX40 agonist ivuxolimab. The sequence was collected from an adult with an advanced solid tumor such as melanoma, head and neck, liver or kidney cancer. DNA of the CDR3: TGTGCCAGCAGCTTACACCCCCCCGGACAGCCCTCCTACGAGCAGTACTTC. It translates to CASSLHPPGQPSYEQYF.